Below are 18 T cell receptor beta chains sequenced from a single sample in a study of blood T cells in healthy people across ages (dated by TCRdb to the mid-2010s). Libraries were prepared through 5' RACE. The instrument was an Illumina HiSeq 2500. A second about 7 to 11 cycle PCR used a sample-barcoded 5' primer and a J-beta primer mix. The raw public data were reprocessed by TCRdb itself: fastp quality trimming at Q25, MiXCR clonotype calling, in-frame beta chains only. Under each unique CDR3 protein, matching rows form one entry showing the most common genes and DNA. The sample profile shows about 1.6 million distinct CDR3 sequences; around 36% of them were found once. The top ten clonotypes cover around 11% of the sample. Sequencing was carried out using blood. All receptors come from a woman in her 30s in good health.

V gene TRBV27 combines with J gene TRBJ2-7, with 7 bases fitting TRBD2. The CDR3 is 17 amino acids. Germline CDR1 is MNHEY and CDR2 is SMNVEV (reference sequence). V lost 0 bases to trimming and J lost 0 bases; unmatched junction nucleotides: 8. The CDR3 region has the DNA TGTGCCAGCAGTTTATCACTCGCTAGCGGTCTCTCCTACGAGCAGTACTTC. This codes for CASSLSLASGLSYEQYF.

In its sample, this clonotype was seen a few times. The rearrangement uses TRBV11-2 and TRBJ2-3; 11 bases line up with TRBD2. CDR1 and CDR2 from the germline V gene are SGHAT and FQNNGV. The CDR3 spans 20 residues. After removal of 5 bases from V and 1 base from J, the junction contained 17 bases not matched to a gene. CDR3: CASSTGPLGLAGSGTDTQYF. CDR3 sequence (DNA): TGTGCCAGCAGCACGGGACCTCTAGGACTAGCGGGCAGCGGCACAGATACGCAGTATTTT.

The rearrangement uses TRBV10-3 and TRBJ1-1; D remains unclear. This CDR3 comprises 14 residues. V was cut by 6 bases and J by 4 bases, with 15 bases left in between. The germline gives CDR1 ENHRY, CDR2 SYGVKD. The CDR3 here is CAISREGGGTEAFF. In DNA form, the CDR3 reads TGTGCCATCAGCCGGGAGGGTGGTGGCACTGAAGCTTTCTTT.

This clonotype was counted a few times. The J gene is TRBJ2-1, the V gene TRBV9; 8 nucleotides align to TRBD2. Germline V gene data show CDR1 as SGDLS and CDR2 as YYNGEE. This CDR3 comprises 12 residues. The ends lost 10 bases at V and 5 bases at J; junction bases unmatched: 5. Here the CDR3 reads CASGLVDNEQFF. The CDR3 DNA reads TGTGCCTCGGGACTAGTGGACAATGAGCAGTTCTTC. Complete variable domain (other parts from reference TRBV9 and TRBJ2-1): DSGVTQTPKHLITATGQRVTLRCSPRSGDLSVYWYQQSLDQGLQFLIQYYNGEERAKGNILERFSAQQFPDLHSELNLSSLELGDSALYFCASGLVDNEQFFGPGTRLTVL.

This chain links TRBV20-1 with TRBJ2-2, with TRBD2 matching over 9 bases. Germline lookup yields CDR1 DFQATT and CDR2 SNEGSKA (reference sequence). V trimming: 6 bases; J trimming: 3 bases; junction bases outside the gene matches: 11. This CDR3 is built from 16 residues. CDR3 sequence (DNA): TGCAGTGCGAAAGGTCTAGCGGGAACGTACACCGGGGAGCTGTTTTTT. Its protein is CSAKGLAGTYTGELFF.

The V gene is TRBV3-1, the J gene TRBJ1-1, with a possible D match to TRBD1 (5 bases). The germline CDR1 and CDR2 sequences are LGHDT and YNNKEL (reference sequence). This CDR3 has 14 amino acids. V shed 1 base and J shed 7 bases, with 13 bases lying between them. CDR3 in DNA: TGTGCCAGCAGCCAAGGACAAAGGGGAGGTGAAGCTTTCTTT. It yields the protein CASSQGQRGGEAFF.

This clonotype came up a few times. The V gene is TRBV4-1, the J gene TRBJ2-1; no definite D call. The V end was cut by 4 bases, the J end by 5 bases, with 6 bases between. Germline CDR1 and CDR2: MGHRA and YSYEKL. The CDR3 is 12 amino acids. Written as DNA, the CDR3 is TGCGCCAGCAGCCCCAATAACAATGAGCAGTTCTTC. Amino acids: CASSPNNNEQFF.

The chain recombines TRBV12-3 or TRBV12-4 with TRBJ2-1, with 8 bases fitting TRBD1. J lost 6 bases, V lost 6 bases, and 7 bases had no gene match. CDR3 length equals 14 residues. The CDR3: CASSETGEVNEQFF. The CDR3 bases are TGTGCCAGCAGCGAGACAGGGGAGGTCAATGAGCAGTTCTTC.

This chain links TRBV12-3 or TRBV12-4 with TRBJ2-7; unclear D gene. Between the trimmed V and J ends, which lost 3 bases and 2 bases, there was a span of 17 bases. The CDR3 runs 16 residues. The CDR3 loop reads CASSFSLTRSPYEQYF. DNA for the CDR3: TGTGCCAGCAGTTTCTCGCTAACCCGTAGCCCCTACGAGCAGTACTTC.

This sequence joins TRBV28 and TRBJ2-1; 11 bases fit TRBD2. This CDR3 has 20 residues. CDR1 is MDHEN and CDR2 is SYDVKM in the germline V gene. V gave up 3 bases and J gave up 0 bases; unmatched junction bases: 13. The chain's CDR3 is CASSFLWGLADGNSYNEQFF. In DNA, the CDR3 is TGTGCCAGCAGTTTTCTCTGGGGACTAGCGGATGGAAACTCCTACAATGAGCAGTTCTTC.

The chain couples TRBV3-1 to TRBJ2-7; 9 bases are a match to TRBD1. After removal of 2 bases from V and 1 base from J, the junction contained 3 bases not matched to a gene. The CDR3 has 15 amino acids. Looked up from germline, CDR1 is LGHDT and CDR2 is YNNKEL (reference sequence). The CDR3 sequence is CASSQTGGRSYEQYF. The DNA of the CDR3 is TGTGCCAGCAGCCAAACAGGGGGCAGATCCTACGAGCAGTACTTC.

J is TRBJ2-7 and V is TRBV5-1; a weak D match, TRBD2 (6 bases). This CDR3 is built from 16 residues. CDR1 SGHRS and CDR2 YFSETQ come from the germline V gene. Trimming shortened V by 4 bases and J by 5 bases, and 22 bases separated the two germline ends. The DNA for the CDR3 is TGCGCCAGCAGCCTAACCTTACCGGGAGAGAACCACGAGCAGTACTTC. Translating gives CASSLTLPGENHEQYF.

This clonotype has a handful of counts. The chain uses TRBV30 and TRBJ2-1; D ambiguous. Trimming cost V 3 bases and J 7 bases, with 10 bases left between them. The CDR3 consists of 12 residues. From germline, CDR1 is GTSNPN and CDR2 SVGIG (reference sequence). CDR3 protein: CAWSPASNEQFF. CDR3 sequence (DNA): TGTGCCTGGAGCCCGGCATCGAATGAGCAGTTCTTC. The variable domain in full, with the rest retrieved from reference TRBV30 and TRBJ2-1, is SQTIHQWPATLVQPVGSPLSLECTVEGTSNPNLYWYRQAAGRGLQLLFYSVGIGQISSEVPQNLSASRPQDRQFILSSKKLLLSDSGFYLCAWSPASNEQFFGPGTRLTVL.

This clonotype was seen a handful of times. V gene TRBV3-1 combines with J gene TRBJ2-1; 10 bases are shared with TRBD2. Germline V gene lookup returns CDR1 LGHDT and CDR2 YNNKEL (reference sequence). The CDR3 consists of 16 residues. Germline trimming cut 5 bases from V and 6 bases from J; bases unmatched to any gene: 10. The CDR3 DNA follows: TGTGCCAGCAGCACCTCAGCGGGGGGGCCGACCAATGAGCAGTTCTTC. Amino acid sequence: CASSTSAGGPTNEQFF.

This chain connects TRBV28 to TRBJ2-5, with D perhaps being TRBD1 or TRBD2 (5 bases each). Germline V gene lookup returns CDR1 MDHEN and CDR2 SYDVKM. Between the trimmed V and J ends, which lost 1 base and 9 bases, there was a span of 18 bases. The CDR3 runs to 15 residues. CDR3 nucleotide sequence: TGTGCCAGCAGTTTATCCCGGGGCACCCAGTGGTCCCAGTACTTC. Its translation is CASSLSRGTQWSQYF.

This clonotype was observed a few times. The chain combines TRBV12-3 or TRBV12-4 with TRBJ2-3; tentative D call: TRBD1 (5 bases). V was pared by 6 bases and J by 0 bases, with 19 bases between. This CDR3 spans 17 amino acids. CDR3 sequence: CASSRPQGGPSTDTQYF. Written as DNA, the CDR3 is TGTGCCAGCAGCCGACCCCAGGGCGGACCTAGCACAGATACGCAGTATTTT.

This clonotype has more than one count but fewer than ten. The V and J genes are TRBV12-3 or TRBV12-4 and TRBJ1-2; maybe TRBD1 (5 bases). CDR3 length: 16 amino acids. Trimming removed 1 base from V and 4 bases from J, with 16 bases in between. CDR3 sequence reads: CASSLGSGRGIYGYTF. In nucleotides, the CDR3 is TGTGCCAGCAGTTTAGGGTCCGGACGGGGGATCTATGGCTACACCTTC.

This clonotype was seen at least ten times. The chain recombines TRBV7-2 with TRBJ2-1; D not certain. V was shortened by 5 bases and J by 0 bases, with 11 bases between the two germline ends. Looked up from germline, CDR1 is SGHTA and CDR2 is FQGNSA. The CDR3 contains 15 residues. CDR3 loop: CASSPITSSYNEQFF. The CDR3 nucleotides are TGTGCCAGCAGCCCTATTACGAGCTCCTACAATGAGCAGTTCTTC.